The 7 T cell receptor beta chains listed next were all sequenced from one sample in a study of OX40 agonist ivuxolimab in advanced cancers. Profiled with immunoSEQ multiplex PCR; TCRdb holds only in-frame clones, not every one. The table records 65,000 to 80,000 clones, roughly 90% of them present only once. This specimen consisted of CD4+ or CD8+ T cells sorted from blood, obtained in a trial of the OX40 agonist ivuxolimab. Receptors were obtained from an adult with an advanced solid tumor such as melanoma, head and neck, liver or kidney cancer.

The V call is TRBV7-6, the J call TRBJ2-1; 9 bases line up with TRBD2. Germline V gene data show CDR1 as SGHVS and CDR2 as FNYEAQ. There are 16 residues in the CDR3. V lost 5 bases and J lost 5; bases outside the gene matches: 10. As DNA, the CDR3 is TGTGCCAGCAGCAGAAGCCTGGCGGGGGGGCACAATGAGCAGTTCTTC. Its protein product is CASSRSLAGGHNEQFF.

The CDR3 sequence: CASSYGGQFNEQFF. The DNA for the CDR3 is TGTGCCAGCAGTTATGGAGGACAGTTCAATGAGCAGTTCTTC. The chain carries TRBV6-5 and TRBJ2-1, with D maybe TRBD1 (6 bases). CDR1 is MNHEY and CDR2 is SVGAGI in the germline V gene. The CDR3 is made up of 14 amino acids. V was trimmed by 3 bases and J by 6 bases, leaving 12 bases between them.

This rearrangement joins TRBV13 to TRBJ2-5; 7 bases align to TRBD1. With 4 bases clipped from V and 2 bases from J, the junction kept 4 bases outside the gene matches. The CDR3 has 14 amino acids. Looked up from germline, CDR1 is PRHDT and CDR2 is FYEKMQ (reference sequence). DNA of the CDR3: TGTGCCAGCAGCTCTGACAGGGAACAAGAGACCCAGTACTTC. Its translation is CASSSDREQETQYF.

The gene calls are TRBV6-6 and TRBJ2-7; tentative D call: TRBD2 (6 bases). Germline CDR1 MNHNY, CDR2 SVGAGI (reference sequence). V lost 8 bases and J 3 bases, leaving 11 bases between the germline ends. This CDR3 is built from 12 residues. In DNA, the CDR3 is TGTGCCAGCGGGGACTCCAACTACGAGCAGTACTTC. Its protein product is CASGDSNYEQYF.

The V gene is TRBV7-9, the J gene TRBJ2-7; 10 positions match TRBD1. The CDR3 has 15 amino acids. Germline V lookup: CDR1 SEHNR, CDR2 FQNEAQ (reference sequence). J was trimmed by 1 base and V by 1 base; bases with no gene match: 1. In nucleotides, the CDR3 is TGTGCCAGCAGCTTAGGGACAGGGGGATCCTACGAGCAGTACTTC. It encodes CASSLGTGGSYEQYF. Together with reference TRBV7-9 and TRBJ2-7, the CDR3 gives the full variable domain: DTGVSQNPRHKITKRGQNVTFRCDPISEHNRLYWYRQTLGQGPEFLTYFQNEAQLEKSRLLSDRFSAERPKGSFSTLEIQRTEQGDSAMYLCASSLGTGGSYEQYFGPGTRLTVT.

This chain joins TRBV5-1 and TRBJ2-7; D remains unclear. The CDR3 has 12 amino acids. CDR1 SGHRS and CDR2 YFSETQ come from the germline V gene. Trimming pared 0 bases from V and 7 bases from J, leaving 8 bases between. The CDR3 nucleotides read TGCGCCAGCAGCTTGGCCTCTGAGGAGCAGTACTTC. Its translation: CASSLASEEQYF.

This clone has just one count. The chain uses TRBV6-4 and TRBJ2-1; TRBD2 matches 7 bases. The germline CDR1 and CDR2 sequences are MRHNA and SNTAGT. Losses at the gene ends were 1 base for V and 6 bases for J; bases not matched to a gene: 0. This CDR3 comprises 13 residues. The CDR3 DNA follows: TGTGCCAGCAGTGACTGGACTAGCAATGAGCAGTTCTTC. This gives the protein CASSDWTSNEQFF.